This TCR beta chain was observed in a study of blood T cell repertoires in COVID-19. Study details: Both acute and convalescent COVID-19 samples were obtained from the United States, Italy and Spain. In each case, the material was cDNA or gDNA derived from T cells, B-cell-depleted T cells, or PBMCs.

In the original workflow: Amplification from reference gene primers served as the basis for estimated nucleated cell counts. The data were produced by immunoSEQ multiplex PCR, yet TCRdb's version contains in-frame clones alone and is incomplete. V and J calls and clone size are as listed in that table; D and trimming were resolved from the DNA. The repertoire holds about 100,000 clones, with roughly nine tenths as singletons. Input material: peripheral blood. The source of this sequence is a man in his fifties or sixties with active COVID-19.

Here the CDR3 reads CASSLGSGTTGELFF. In nucleotides, the CDR3 is TGCGCCAGCAGCTTGGGTAGCGGGACCACCGGGGAGCTGTTTTTT. The V and J genes are TRBV5-1 and TRBJ2-2, with 8 positions matching TRBD2. This CDR3 spans 15 amino acids. The germline gives CDR1 SGHRS, CDR2 YFSETQ. With 0 bases clipped from V and 4 bases from J, the junction kept 2 bases outside the gene matches.